This TCR beta chain was documented in a study of cytomegalovirus exposure and HLA in healthy donors. Points on this clone: Antigen: not known.

V lost 0 bases and J lost 10, with 15 bases in between. The CDR3 runs 14 residues. CDR1 is LGHNA, CDR2 YSLEER, per germline. General study findings and limits: Some V segments could not be told apart, so they were left out, TRBV6-2 and TRBV6-3 among them. TCR beta chains numbering some 160 were designated cytomegalovirus-associated. In a later analysis, CMV-associated beta chains were mostly HLA-associated, it appeared.

PCR amplification relied on 60 Vbeta primers (plus 13 Jbeta primers). The assay was immunoSEQ multiplex PCR, and TCRdb's table has in-frame clones only and misses some. The table lists about 47,000 clones. Sequenced: PBMCs. The TCR originated in a male donor in good health and CMV-seronegative. This chain links TRBV4-3 with TRBJ1-1; D is ambiguous. This CDR3 reads CASSQDAGGGLAFF. In DNA form, the CDR3 reads TGCGCCAGCAGCCAAGACGCGGGTGGAGGATTAGCTTTCTTT.